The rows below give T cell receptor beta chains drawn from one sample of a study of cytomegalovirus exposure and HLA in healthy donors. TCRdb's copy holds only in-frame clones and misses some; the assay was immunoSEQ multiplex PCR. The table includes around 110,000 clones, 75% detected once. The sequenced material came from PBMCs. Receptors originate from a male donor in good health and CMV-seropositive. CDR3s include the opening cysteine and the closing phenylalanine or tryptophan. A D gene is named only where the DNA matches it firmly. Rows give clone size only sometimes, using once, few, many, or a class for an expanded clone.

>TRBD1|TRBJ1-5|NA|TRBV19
TGTGCCAGTATGAGGGGACAGGGAACAAATCAGCCCCAGCATTTT
CASMRGQGTNQPQHF
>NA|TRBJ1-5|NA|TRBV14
TGTGCCAGCAGCCAACCGAGAATGGGCAATCAGCCCCAGCATTTT
CASSQPRMGNQPQHF
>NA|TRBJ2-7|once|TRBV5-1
TGCGCCAGCAGCCGACAGGTTTTCGGCCTACTAGGCGAGCAGTACTTC
CASSRQVFGLLGEQYF
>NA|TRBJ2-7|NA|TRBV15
TGTGCCACCAGCAGAGGAGTTGGGGGGTTTTACGAGCAGTACTTC
CATSRGVGGFYEQYF
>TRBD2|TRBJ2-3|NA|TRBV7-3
TGTGCCAGCAGCTCCGCGCGGTGGGGCGGTGGAGCGGGAGGAGGAGATACGCAGTATTTT
CASSSARWGGGAGGGDTQYF
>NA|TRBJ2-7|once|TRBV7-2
TGTGCCAGCAGCCACCAGGGGGGACAGAGGTACGAGCAGTACTTC
CASSHQGGQRYEQYF
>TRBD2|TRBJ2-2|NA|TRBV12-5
TGTGCTAGTGGTTTGGTAGCGGGAGGGCCCGGGGAGCTGTTTTTT
CASGLVAGGPGELFF
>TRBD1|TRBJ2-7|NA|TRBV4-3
TGCGCCAGCAGCCAAGACTTTTCGGCCAGGACAGGGGGTTTCCTTGAGCAGTACTTC
CASSQDFSARTGGFLEQYF
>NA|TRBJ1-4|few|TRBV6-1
TGTGCCAGCCGGAACAACAGAAATGAAAAACTGTTTTTT
CASRNNRNEKLFF
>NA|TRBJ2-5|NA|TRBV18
TGTGCCAGCTCACGACTTTACAGGGTAGGGAGAGAGACCCAGTACTTC
CASSRLYRVGRETQYF
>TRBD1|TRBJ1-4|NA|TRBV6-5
TGTGCCAGCAGTACAGGGGGTTCTAATGAAAAACTGTTTTTT
CASSTGGSNEKLFF
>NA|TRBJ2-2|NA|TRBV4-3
TGCGCCAGCAGCCAACTAACGTCCAACACCGGGGAGCTGTTTTTT
CASSQLTSNTGELFF
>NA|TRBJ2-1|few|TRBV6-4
TGTGCCAGCAGCGCTGAAGGGGGCTCCTACAATGAGCAGTTCTTC
CASSAEGGSYNEQFF
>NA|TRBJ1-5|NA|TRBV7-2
TGTGCCAGCAGCCTCAAAGCCACAGGGTCCAATCAGCCCCAGCATTTT
CASSLKATGSNQPQHF
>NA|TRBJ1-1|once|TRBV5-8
TGTGCCAGCAGCTCGCCGGGACAGAACACTGAAGCTTTCTTT
CASSSPGQNTEAFF
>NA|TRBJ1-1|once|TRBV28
TGTGCCAGCAGGGCAGCGAGTGGACTTGAGAACACTGAAGCTTTCTTT
CASRAASGLENTEAFF
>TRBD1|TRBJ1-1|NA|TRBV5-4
TGTGCCAGCAGGTATTCAGGGGGACGGACTGAAGCTTTCTTT
CASRYSGGRTEAFF
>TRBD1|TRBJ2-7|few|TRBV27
TGTGCCAGCAGTCCCCGGACAGGGAACTACGAGCAGTACTTC
CASSPRTGNYEQYF
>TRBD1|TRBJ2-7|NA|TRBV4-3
TGCGCCAGCAGCCAAGGACAGGGGGCCTACGAGCAGTACTTC
CASSQGQGAYEQYF
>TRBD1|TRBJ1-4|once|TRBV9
TGTGCCAGCAGCTCCGGGACAGGGTTAACTAATGAAAAACTGTTTTTT
CASSSGTGLTNEKLFF
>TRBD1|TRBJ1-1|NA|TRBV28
TGTGCCAGCAGTTTATGGCTAGGCAGGGGGCCGGCCACTGAAGCTTTCTTT
CASSLWLGRGPATEAFF
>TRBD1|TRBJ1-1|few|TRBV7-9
TGTGCCAGCATCCAGACAGGGGTACGGGAAGCTTTCTTT
CASIQTGVREAFF
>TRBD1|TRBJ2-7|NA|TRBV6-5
TGTGCCAGCAGTTACACCTCGGGACAGGGCTACGAGCAGTACTTC
CASSYTSGQGYEQYF
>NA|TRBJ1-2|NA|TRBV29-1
TGCAGCGTTGGGCACCTTCGAGGAGCTAACTATGGCTACACCTTC
CSVGHLRGANYGYTF
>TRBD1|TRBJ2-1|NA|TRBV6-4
TGTGCCAGCATCCCCAGACAGGGGGTTCGACGGGATGAGCAGTTCTTC
CASIPRQGVRRDEQFF
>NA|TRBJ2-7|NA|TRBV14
TGTGCCAGCAGTCCATGGGACTGGACCTACGAGCAGTACTTC
CASSPWDWTYEQYF
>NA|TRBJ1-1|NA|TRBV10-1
TGCGCCACCCCCCGGCAAGGGGAAGGGGTTGAAGCTTTCTTT
CATPRQGEGVEAFF
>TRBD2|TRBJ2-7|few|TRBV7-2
TGTGCCAGCAGCCCCTCACTAGCGGGGATCGAGCAGTACTTC
CASSPSLAGIEQYF
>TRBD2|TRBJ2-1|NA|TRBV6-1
TGTGCCAGCAGACTGCGGGGGGGCCTTTACAATGAGCAGTTCTTC
CASRLRGGLYNEQFF
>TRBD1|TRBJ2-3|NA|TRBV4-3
TGCGCCAGCAGCCAAGAGGGACAGGGAACAGATACGCAGTATTTT
CASSQEGQGTDTQYF
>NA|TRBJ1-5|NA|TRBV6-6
TGTGCCAGCAGTTACGGCGACACTAGCAATCAGCCCCAGCATTTT
CASSYGDTSNQPQHF
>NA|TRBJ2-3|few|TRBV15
TGTGCCACCAGCAGAGAAGGGGCAGTTAGCACAGATACGCAGTATTTT
CATSREGAVSTDTQYF
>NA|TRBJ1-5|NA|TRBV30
TGTGCCTGGAGTCACGGGGGAGGGGATCAGCCCCAGCATTTT
CAWSHGGGDQPQHF
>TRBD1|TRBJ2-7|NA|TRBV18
TGTGCCAGCTCACCACCTTGGGACAGGGGCCACGAGCAGTACTTC
CASSPPWDRGHEQYF
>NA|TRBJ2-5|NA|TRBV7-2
TGTGCCAGCAGCTTGGCTTTTGAGACCCAGTACTTC
CASSLAFETQYF
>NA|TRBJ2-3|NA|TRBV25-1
TGTGCCAGCAGTGAATCTGGCCCAGATACGCAGTATTTT
CASSESGPDTQYF
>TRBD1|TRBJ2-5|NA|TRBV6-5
TGTGCCAGCAGTTACTTTGGACAGGGGAAGACCCAGTACTTC
CASSYFGQGKTQYF
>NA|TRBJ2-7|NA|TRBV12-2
TGTGCAAGTCGCTTAGCCCGGGGGGAGCGGGAGTTGTTGTCCTACGAGCAGTACTTC
CASRLARGERELLSYEQYF
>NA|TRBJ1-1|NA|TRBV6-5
TGTGCCAGCAGTTACTCTGCCAGGGGTTTAACTGAAGCTTTCTTT
CASSYSARGLTEAFF
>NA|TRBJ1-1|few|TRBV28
TGTGCCAGCAGTTTATTTCTGGGCGCTGAAGCTTTCTTT
CASSLFLGAEAFF
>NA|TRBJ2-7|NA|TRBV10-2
TGCGCCAGCAGTGAGACTAGCTCCTACGAGCAGTACTTC
CASSETSSYEQYF